The entry below describes one TCR beta chain. The data were obtained in a study of blood T cell repertoires in COVID-19. Across the study: Acute and convalescent COVID-19 samples came from the United States, Italy and Spain. Sample material is recorded as cDNA or gDNA derived from T cells, B-cell-depleted T cells, or PBMCs.

In the original processing: Quantification of nucleated cells was approximated via reference gene primer amplification. Produced via immunoSEQ multiplex PCR; TCRdb's table is partial and in-frame only. That table furnishes V, J and clone size, whereas the DNA furnished D and trimming. The repertoire holds 140,000 to 150,000 clones, with more than 70% as singletons. The CDR3 loop spans 14 amino acids. The ends were cut back, 0 bases at V and 4 bases at J, with 13 bases in the middle. Germline loops: CDR1 GTSNPN, CDR2 SVGIG (reference sequence). Specimen: peripheral blood. The TCR was taken from a human donor in a cohort sampled during active COVID-19. The chain combines TRBV30 with TRBJ2-7; TRBD2 is a possible D gene (5 bases). DNA for the CDR3: TGTGCCTGGAGTGTACTCCCAGGAGGATACGAGCAGTACTTC. Its translation: CAWSVLPGGYEQYF.